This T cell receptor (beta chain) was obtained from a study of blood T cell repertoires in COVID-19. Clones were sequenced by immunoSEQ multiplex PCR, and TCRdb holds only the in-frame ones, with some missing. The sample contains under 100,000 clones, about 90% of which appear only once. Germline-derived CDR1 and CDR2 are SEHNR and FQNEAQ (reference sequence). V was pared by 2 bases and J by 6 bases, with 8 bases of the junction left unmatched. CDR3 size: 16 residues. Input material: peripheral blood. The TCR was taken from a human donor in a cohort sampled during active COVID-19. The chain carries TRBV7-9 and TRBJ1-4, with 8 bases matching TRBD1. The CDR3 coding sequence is TGTGCCAGCAGCTTAAATATATACAGGGGGGATGAAAAACTGTTTTTT. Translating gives CASSLNIYRGDEKLFF.